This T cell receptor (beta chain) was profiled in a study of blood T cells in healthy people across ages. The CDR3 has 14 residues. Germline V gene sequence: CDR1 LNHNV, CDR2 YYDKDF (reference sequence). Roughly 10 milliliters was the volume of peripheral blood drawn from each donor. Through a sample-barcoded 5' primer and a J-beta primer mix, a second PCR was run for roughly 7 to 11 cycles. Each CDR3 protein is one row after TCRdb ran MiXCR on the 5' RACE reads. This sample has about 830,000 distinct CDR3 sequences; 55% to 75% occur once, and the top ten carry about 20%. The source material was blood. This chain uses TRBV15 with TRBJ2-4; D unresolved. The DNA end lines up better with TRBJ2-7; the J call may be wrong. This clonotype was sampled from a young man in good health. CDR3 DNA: TGTGCCACCAGCACAGAAGAATATGGGGTCGAGCAGTACTTC. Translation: CATSTEEYGVEQYF.